The clone carrying this TCR beta chain was counted a few times. This specimen belongs to a study of blood T cell repertoires in COVID-19. This CDR3 has 14 amino acids. V was pared by 4 bases and J by 5 bases, with 15 bases between. Germline CDR1 and CDR2: LGHNA and YNFKEQ. Using immunoSEQ multiplex PCR, the repertoire was profiled, and TCRdb retains in-frame clones only, with some absent. The sample shows fewer than 300,000 clones, approximately 90% of them seen only once. This clonotype originated in a man aged 25 to 45 with acute or convalescent COVID-19. V gene TRBV4-2 combines with J gene TRBJ2-7; a possible D gene is TRBD2 (6 bases). The sample comprised peripheral blood. The CDR3 bases are TGTGCCAGCAGCCCCTTTCCCGGCGGGGACGAGCAGTACTTC. Amino acids: CASSPFPGGDEQYF.